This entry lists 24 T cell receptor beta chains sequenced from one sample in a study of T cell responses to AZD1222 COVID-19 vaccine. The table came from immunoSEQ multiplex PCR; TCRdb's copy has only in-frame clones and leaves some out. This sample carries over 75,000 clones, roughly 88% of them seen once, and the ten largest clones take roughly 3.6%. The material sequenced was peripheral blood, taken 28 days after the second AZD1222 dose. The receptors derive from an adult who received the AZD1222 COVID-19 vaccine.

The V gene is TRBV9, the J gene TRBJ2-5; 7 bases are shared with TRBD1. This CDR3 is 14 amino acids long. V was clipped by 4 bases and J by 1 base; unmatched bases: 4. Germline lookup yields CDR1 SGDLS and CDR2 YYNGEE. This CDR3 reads CASSSGGVQETQYF. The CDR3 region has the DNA TGTGCCAGCAGCTCAGGGGGAGTCCAAGAGACCCAGTACTTC.

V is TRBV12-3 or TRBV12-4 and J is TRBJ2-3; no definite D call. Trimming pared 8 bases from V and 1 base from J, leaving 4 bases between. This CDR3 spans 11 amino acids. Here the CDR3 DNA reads TGTGCCAGCTCTCGCACAGATACGCAGTATTTT. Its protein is CASSRTDTQYF.

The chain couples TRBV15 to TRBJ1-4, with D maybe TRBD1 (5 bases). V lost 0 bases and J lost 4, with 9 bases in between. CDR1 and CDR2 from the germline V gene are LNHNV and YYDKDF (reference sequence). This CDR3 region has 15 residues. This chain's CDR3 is CATSREGADNEKLFF. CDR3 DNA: TGTGCCACCAGCAGAGAAGGGGCCGATAATGAAAAACTGTTTTTT.

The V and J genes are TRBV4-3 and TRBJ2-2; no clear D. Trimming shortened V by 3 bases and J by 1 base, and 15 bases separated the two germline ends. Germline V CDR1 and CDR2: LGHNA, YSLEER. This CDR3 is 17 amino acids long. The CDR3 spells CASSQSWAGGNTGELFF. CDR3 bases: TGCGCCAGCAGCCAGTCTTGGGCTGGCGGGAACACCGGGGAGCTGTTTTTT.

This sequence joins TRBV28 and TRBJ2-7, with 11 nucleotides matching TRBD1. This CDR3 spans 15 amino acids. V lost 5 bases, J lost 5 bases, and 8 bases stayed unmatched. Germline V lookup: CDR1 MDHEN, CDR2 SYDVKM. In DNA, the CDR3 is TGTGCCAGCAGTCCCCCGGACAGGGGGCAGGACGAGCAGTACTTC. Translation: CASSPPDRGQDEQYF. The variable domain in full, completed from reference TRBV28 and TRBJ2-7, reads DVKVTQSSRYLVKRTGEKVFLECVQDMDHENMFWYRQDPGLGLRLIYFSYDVKMKEKGDIPEGYSVSREKKERFSLILESASTNQTSMYLCASSPPDRGQDEQYFGPGTRLTVT.

CDR3 protein: CASSQDRAGGPSNEQFF. The DNA for the CDR3 is TGTGCCAGCAGCCAAGACCGAGCGGGAGGGCCTAGCAATGAGCAGTTCTTC. The chain links TRBV4-2 to TRBJ2-1; the match to TRBD2 covers 10 bases. V was clipped by 0 bases and J by 6 bases; unmatched bases: 8. The CDR3 totals 17 residues. CDR1 and CDR2 from the germline V gene are LGHNA and YNFKEQ.

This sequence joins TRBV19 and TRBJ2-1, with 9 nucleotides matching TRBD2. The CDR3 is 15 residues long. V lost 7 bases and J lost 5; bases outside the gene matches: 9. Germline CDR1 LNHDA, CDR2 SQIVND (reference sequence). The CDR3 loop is CASKTGTSTNNEQFF. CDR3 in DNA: TGTGCCAGTAAGACCGGGACTAGCACAAACAATGAGCAGTTCTTC.

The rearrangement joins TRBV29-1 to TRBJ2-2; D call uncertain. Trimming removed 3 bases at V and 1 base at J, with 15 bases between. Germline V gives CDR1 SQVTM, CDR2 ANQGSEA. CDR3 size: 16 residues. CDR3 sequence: CSVEAYRPGNTGELFF. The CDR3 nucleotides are TGCAGCGTTGAGGCCTACCGGCCAGGGAACACCGGGGAGCTGTTTTTT.

CDR3 residues: CASRQGLADSEQYF. As DNA, the CDR3 is TGTGCCAGCAGACAGGGACTAGCGGATTCCGAGCAGTACTTC. This chain uses TRBV11-2 with TRBJ2-7, with 11 bases matching TRBD2. CDR1 and CDR2 (germline): SGHAT, FQNNGV. This CDR3 spans 14 amino acids. V dropped 6 bases and J dropped 6; count of bases not matched to a gene: 7. The full variable domain, completed using reference TRBV11-2 and TRBJ2-7, is EAGVAQSPRYKIIEKRQSVAFWCNPISGHATLYWYQQILGQGPKLLIQFQNNGVVDDSQLPKDRFSAERLKGVDSTLKIQPAKLEDSAVYLCASRQGLADSEQYFGPGTRLTVT.

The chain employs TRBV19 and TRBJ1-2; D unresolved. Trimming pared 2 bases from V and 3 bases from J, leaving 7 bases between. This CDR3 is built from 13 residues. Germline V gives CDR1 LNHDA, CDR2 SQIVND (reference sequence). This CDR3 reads CASSISWDYGYTF. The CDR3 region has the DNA TGTGCCAGTAGTATATCCTGGGACTATGGCTACACCTTC.

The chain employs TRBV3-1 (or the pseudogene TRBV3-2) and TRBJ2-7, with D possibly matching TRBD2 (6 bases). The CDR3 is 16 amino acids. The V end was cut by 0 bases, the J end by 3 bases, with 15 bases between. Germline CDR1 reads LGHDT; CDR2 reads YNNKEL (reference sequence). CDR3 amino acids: CASSQEGTSLHYEQYF. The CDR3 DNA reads TGTGCCAGCAGCCAAGAGGGTACTAGCCTACACTACGAGCAGTACTTC.

CDR3 loop: CASTEGGSLNNEQFF. The CDR3 coding sequence is TGTGCCAGCACCGAAGGGGGGTCCCTCAACAATGAGCAGTTCTTC. The rearrangement links TRBV28 to TRBJ2-1, with D perhaps assigned TRBD1 or TRBD2 (6 bases each). V lost 7 bases and J 5 bases, leaving 18 bases between the germline ends. The CDR3 consists of 15 residues. Germline-derived CDR1 and CDR2 are MDHEN and SYDVKM. The full variable domain, in which reference TRBV28 and TRBJ2-1 provide the parts outside the CDR3, is DVKVTQSSRYLVKRTGEKVFLECVQDMDHENMFWYRQDPGLGLRLIYFSYDVKMKEKGDIPEGYSVSREKKERFSLILESASTNQTSMYLCASTEGGSLNNEQFFGPGTRLTVL.

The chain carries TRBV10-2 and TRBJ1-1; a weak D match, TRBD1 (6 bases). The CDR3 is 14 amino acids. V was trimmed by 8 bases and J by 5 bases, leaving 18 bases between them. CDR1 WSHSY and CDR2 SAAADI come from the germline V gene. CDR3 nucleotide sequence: TGCGCCAGCGGAGAATCACAGGGATCTACTGAAGCTTTCTTT. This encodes CASGESQGSTEAFF.

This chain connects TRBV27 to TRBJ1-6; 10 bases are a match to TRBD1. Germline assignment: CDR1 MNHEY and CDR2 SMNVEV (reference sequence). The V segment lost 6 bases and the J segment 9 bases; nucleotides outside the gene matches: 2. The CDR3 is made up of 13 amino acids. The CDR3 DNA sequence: TGTGCCAGCAGCCGGGACAGGGGTTCACCCCTCCACTTT. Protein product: CASSRDRGSPLHF.

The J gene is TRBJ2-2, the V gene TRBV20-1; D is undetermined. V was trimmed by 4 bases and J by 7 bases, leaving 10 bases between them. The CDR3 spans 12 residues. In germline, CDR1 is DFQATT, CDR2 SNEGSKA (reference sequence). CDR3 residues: CSATEHGGELFF. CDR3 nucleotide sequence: TGCAGTGCTACTGAGCACGGCGGGGAGCTGTTTTTT.

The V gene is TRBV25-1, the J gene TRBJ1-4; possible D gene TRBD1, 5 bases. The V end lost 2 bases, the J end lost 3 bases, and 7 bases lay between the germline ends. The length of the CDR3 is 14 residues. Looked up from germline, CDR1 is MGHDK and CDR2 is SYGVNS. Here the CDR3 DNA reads TGTGCCAGCAGTGAACAGGGCCCTAATGAAAAACTGTTTTTT. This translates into CASSEQGPNEKLFF. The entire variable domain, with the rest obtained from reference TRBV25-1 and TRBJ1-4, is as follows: EADIYQTPRYLVIGTGKKITLECSQTMGHDKMYWYQQDPGMELHLIHYSYGVNSTEKGDLSSESTVSRIRTEHFPLTLESARPSHTSQYLCASSEQGPNEKLFFGSGTQLSVL.

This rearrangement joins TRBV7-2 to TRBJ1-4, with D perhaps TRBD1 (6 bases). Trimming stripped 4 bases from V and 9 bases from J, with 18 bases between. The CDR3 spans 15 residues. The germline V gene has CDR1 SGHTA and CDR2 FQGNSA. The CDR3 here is CASSSSRGTFQKLFF. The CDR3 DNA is TGTGCCAGCAGCTCCTCAAGGGGGACTTTTCAAAAACTGTTTTTT.

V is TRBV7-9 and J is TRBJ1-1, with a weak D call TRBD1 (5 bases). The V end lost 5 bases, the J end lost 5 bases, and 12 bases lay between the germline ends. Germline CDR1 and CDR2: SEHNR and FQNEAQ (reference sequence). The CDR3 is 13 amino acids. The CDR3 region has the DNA TGTGCCAGCAGCCGGGGGTATGGTACTGAAGCTTTCTTT. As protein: CASSRGYGTEAFF.

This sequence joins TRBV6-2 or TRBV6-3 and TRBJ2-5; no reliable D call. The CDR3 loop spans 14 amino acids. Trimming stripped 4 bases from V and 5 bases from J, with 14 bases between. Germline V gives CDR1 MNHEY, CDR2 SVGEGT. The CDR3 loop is CASSLAMPPETQYF. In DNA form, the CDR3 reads TGTGCCAGCAGTTTGGCGATGCCCCCGGAGACCCAGTACTTC.

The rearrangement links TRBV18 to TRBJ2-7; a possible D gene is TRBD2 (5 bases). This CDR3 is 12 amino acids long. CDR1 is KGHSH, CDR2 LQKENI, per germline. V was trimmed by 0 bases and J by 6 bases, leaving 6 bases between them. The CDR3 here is CASSPPSGEQYF. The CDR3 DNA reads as TGTGCCAGCTCACCACCCAGCGGCGAGCAGTACTTC.

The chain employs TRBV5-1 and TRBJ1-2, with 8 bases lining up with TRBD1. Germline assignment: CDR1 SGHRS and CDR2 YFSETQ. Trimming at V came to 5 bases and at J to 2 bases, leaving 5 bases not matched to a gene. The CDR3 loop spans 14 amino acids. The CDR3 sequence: CASRTGEGNYGYTF. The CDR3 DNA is TGCGCCAGCAGGACAGGGGAGGGGAACTATGGCTACACCTTC.

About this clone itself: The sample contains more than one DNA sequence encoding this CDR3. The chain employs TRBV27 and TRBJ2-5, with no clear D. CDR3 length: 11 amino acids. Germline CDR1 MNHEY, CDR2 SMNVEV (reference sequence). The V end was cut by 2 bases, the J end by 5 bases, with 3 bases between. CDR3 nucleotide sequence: TGTGCCAGCAGTTTAGGGGAGACCCAGTACTTC. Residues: CASSLGETQYF.

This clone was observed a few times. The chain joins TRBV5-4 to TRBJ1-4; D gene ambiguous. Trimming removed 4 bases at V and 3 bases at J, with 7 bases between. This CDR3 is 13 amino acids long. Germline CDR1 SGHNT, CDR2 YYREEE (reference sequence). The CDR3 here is CASSLDPNEKLFF. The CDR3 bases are TGTGCCAGCAGCCTGGACCCTAATGAAAAACTGTTTTTT. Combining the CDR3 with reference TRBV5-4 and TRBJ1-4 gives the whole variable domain ETGVTQSPTHLIKTRGQQVTLRCSSQSGHNTVSWYQQALGQGPQFIFQYYREEENGRGNFPPRFSGLQFPNYSSELNVNALELDDSALYLCASSLDPNEKLFFGSGTQLSVL.

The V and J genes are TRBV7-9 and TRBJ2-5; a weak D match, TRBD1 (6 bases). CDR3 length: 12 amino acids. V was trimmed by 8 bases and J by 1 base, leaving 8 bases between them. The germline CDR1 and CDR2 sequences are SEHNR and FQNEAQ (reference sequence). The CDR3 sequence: CASLDSQETQYF. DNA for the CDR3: TGTGCCAGCCTGGACAGCCAAGAGACCCAGTACTTC.